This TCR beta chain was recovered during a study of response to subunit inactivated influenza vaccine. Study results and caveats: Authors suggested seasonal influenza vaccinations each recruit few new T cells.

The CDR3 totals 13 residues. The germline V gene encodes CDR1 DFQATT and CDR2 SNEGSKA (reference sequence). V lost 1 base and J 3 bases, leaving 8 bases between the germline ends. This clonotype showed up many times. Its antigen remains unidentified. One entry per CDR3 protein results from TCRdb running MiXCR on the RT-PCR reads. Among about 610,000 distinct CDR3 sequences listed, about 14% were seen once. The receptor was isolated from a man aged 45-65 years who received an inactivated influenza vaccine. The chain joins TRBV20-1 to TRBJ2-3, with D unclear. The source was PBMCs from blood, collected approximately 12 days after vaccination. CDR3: CSARGAGTDTQYF. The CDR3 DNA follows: TGCAGTGCTAGAGGGGCAGGTACAGATACGCAGTATTTT.